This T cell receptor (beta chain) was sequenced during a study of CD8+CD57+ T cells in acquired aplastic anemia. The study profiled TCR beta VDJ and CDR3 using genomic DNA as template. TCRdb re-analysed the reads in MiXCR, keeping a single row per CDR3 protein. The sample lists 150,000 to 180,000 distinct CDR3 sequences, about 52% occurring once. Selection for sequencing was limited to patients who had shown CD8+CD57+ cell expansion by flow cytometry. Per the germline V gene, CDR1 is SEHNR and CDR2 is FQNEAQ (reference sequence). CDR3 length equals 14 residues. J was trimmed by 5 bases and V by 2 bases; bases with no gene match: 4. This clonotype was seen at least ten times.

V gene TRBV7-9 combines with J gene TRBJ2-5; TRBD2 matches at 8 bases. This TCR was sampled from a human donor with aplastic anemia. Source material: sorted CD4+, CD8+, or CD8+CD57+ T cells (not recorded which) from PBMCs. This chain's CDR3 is CASSLTGGGETQYF. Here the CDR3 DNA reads TGTGCCAGCAGCTTAACTGGCGGGGGGGAGACCCAGTACTTC. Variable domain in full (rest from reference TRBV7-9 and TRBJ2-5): DTGVSQNPRHKITKRGQNVTFRCDPISEHNRLYWYRQTLGQGPEFLTYFQNEAQLEKSRLLSDRFSAERPKGSFSTLEIQRTEQGDSAMYLCASSLTGGGETQYFGPGTRLLVL.